The T cell receptor beta chain described here comes from a study of blood T cell repertoires in COVID-19. Study-level background: Sites in the United States, Italy and Spain provided acute and convalescent COVID-19 samples. The analysed material was cDNA or gDNA that came from T cells, B-cell-depleted T cells, or PBMCs.

In germline, CDR1 is SGHAT, CDR2 FQNNGV. CDR3 length: 15 amino acids. The V and J ends lost 6 bases and 13 bases, in that order; junction bases with no gene match: 11. Original processing notes: Reference gene primer amplification gave nucleated cell count estimates. Generated by immunoSEQ multiplex PCR, the TCRdb table keeps only in-frame clones and is missing some. V and J calls plus clone size are reproduced from that table; the DNA served to infer D and trimming. The table has 150,000 or so clones, 80% to 90% seen once. The V gene is TRBV11-2, the J gene TRBJ2-1; 14 bases are shared with TRBD2. The TCR comes from a man aged 60-69 years with acute or convalescent COVID-19. The sequenced sample consisted of peripheral blood. The CDR3 nucleotides read TGTGCCAGCAGACGTGGGACTAGCGGGAGTCGTGGACAGTTCTTC. Protein product: CASRRGTSGSRGQFF. The full variable domain, its missing parts supplied by reference TRBV11-2 and TRBJ2-1, is EAGVAQSPRYKIIEKRQSVAFWCNPISGHATLYWYQQILGQGPKLLIQFQNNGVVDDSQLPKDRFSAERLKGVDSTLKIQPAKLEDSAVYLCASRRGTSGSRGQFFGPGTRLTVL.